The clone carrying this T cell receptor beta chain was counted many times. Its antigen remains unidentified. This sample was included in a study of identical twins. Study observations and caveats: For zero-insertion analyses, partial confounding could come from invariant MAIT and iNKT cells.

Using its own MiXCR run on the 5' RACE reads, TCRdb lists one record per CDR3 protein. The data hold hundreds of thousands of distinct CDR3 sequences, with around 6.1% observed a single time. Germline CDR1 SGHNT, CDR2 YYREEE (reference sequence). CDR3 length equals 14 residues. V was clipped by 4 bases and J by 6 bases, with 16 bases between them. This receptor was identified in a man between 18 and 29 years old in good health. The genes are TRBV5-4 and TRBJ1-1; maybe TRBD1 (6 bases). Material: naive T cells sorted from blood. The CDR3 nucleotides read TGTGCCAGCAGCGTGGGAGGGGGACGGGCTGAAGCTTTCTTT. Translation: CASSVGGGRAEAFF.